The TCR beta chain under discussion was sequenced for a study of T cells in Graves' hyperthyroidism and ophthalmopathy (dated by TCRdb to the late 2010s). About the full investigation: To identify TCR V-J signatures that set the groups apart, the researchers used a discovery cohort of more than 95 patients, made up of under 45 with Graves' ophthalmopathy and 57 with stable Graves' hyperthyroidism. The 100 discovery patients were divided at random into training and test sets in a 7:3 ratio. After sampling, hyperthyroidism patients received methimazole starting at 30 mg daily, and ophthalmopathy patients received high-dose intravenous methylprednisolone. In about 6 Graves' hyperthyroidism patients, the study also compared T-cell repertoires from thyroid tissue with T-cell repertoires from blood. TCR Vbeta CDR3 sequencing of around 130 peripheral blood samples (under 45 ophthalmopathy, some 75 hyperthyroidism and some 17 progressor patients) is reported in the paper. An independent validation cohort of about 19 hyperthyroidism patients and 17 patients who later progressed to ophthalmopathy tested prospective prediction of ophthalmopathy.

General conclusions and limits of the study: In validation, progression to ophthalmopathy was predicted by the model with almost 71% sensitivity and under 85% specificity, a median of roughly 6.4 months before onset. No statistical method was used to set the sample size in advance, and investigators knew the group allocation. Ophthalmopathy was separated from stable hyperthyroidism by a 13 V-J signature model, with over 85% sensitivity and 81% to 82% specificity obtained in cross-validation and 80%/75% obtained in testing. Most expanded thyroid clonotypes (frequency above 0.001) were also detected in blood, a finding suggesting that blood repertoires may reflect thyroid immune responses.

Patients with uncontrolled infections, other autoimmune diseases, pregnancy or lactation were excluded. Diagnoses were based on clinical symptoms, serum thyroxine and TRAb, thyroid ultrasound and orbital computed tomography. Total RNA was extracted using Trizol reagent, and RNA quality was assessed on an Agilent 2100 Bioanalyzer. Details on this clonotype: Its antigen target is currently unknown. No qualities accompany the bases; no much larger clone lies one base away.

The TCR beta CDR3 regions were amplified from RNA transcripts. A first-round RT-PCR of the TCR CDR3 used the HTBI primer set with the Qiagen OneStep RT-PCR kit. The libraries were constructed in a second round of multiplex PCR and then size-selected and purified. Sequencing of the libraries was done on an Illumina HiSeq2000 using paired-end 100 bp reads. On the study's bioinformatics: SOAPnuke was used to process the raw data, removing reads that contained adapters or uncalled bases, had a mean Phred below 15, or lacked an exact match to the constant primer or identifier. COPE v1.2.5 was used to merge high-quality paired reads, and clonotypes were defined as unique nucleotide sequences. MiTCR v1.1 was used to align the clonotypes against IMGT TRBV, TRBD and TRBJ reference segments. Only V-J combinations with frequency above 0.0001, covering approximately 99% of repertoires, were analysed. The TCS score was defined as F50 (clonal expansion) divided by E x V (chaos), with BLOSUM62-based TCRdist calculated between CDR3 peptides within each V-J. Welch's t-statistics and random forest reduced fewer than 600 V-J features to 10 to 15, which were used in a naive Bayes classifier (R e1071). The similarity between thyroid and blood repertoires was quantified using the Morisita-Horn index. TCRdb passed the public sequencing reads through fastp at Q25 and MiXCR, retaining productive beta sequences. CDR3 protein sequences are deduplicated, and each keeps its most common genes and DNA. It is TCRdb's table, rather than the study itself, that gives the V and J calls and clone size. This sample holds 450,000 to 700,000 distinct CDR3 sequences; just over 45% were observed only once. The top ten clones comprise 15% to 20% of the sample.

Germline trimming amounts to 0 bases on V and 8 bases on J, with 3 as the count of junction bases outside the gene matches. Measured from the cysteine to the phenylalanine, the CDR3 is 14 residues long. The retained sequence is limited to the CDR3, 42 bases, with the frame set at the first base. CDR1 and CDR2 are read off the germline V gene (reference sequence) as DFQATT and SNEGSKA. The specimen sequenced was peripheral blood or thyroid tissue (not recorded which). This receptor was obtained from an adult woman with Graves' disease, either hyperthyroidism or ophthalmopathy (not recorded which). The sequence joins TRBV20-1 to TRBJ1-6; TRBD1 fits 8 bases in the junction. The DNA sequence is TGCAGTGCTAGAGACCCGACAGGGGATTCACCCCTCCACTTT. It is translated as CSARDPTGDSPLHF.